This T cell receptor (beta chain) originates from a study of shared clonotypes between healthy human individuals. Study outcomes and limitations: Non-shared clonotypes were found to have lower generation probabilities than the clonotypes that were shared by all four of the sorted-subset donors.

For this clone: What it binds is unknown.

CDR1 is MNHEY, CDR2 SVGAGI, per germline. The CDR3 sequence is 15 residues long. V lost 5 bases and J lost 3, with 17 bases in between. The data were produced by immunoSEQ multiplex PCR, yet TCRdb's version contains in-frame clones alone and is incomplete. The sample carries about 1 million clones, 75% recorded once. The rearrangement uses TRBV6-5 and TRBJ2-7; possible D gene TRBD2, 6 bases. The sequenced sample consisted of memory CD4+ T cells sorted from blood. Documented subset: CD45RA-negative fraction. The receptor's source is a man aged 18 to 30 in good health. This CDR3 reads CASSPGVGGSYEQYF. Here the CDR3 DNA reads TGTGCCAGCAGTCCCGGCGTGGGGGGTAGCTACGAGCAGTACTTC.